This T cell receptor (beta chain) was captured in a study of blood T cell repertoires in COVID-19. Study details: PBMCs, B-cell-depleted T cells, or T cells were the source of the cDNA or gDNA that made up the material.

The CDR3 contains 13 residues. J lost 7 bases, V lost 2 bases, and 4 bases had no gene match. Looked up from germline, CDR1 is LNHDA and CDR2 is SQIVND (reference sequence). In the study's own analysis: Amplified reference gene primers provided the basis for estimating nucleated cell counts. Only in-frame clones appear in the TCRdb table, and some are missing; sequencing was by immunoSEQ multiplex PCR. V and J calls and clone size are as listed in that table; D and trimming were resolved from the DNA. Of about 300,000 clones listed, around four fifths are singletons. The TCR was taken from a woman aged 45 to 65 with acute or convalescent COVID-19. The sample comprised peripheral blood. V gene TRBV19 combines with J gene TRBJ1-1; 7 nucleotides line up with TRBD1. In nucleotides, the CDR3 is TGTGCCAGTAGTATATCGTCAGGGGGTGAAGCTTTCTTT. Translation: CASSISSGGEAFF. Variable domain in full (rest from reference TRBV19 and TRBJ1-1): DGGITQSPKYLFRKEGQNVTLSCEQNLNHDAMYWYRQDPGQGLRLIYYSQIVNDFQKGDIAEGYSVSREKKESFPLTVTSAQKNPTAFYLCASSISSGGEAFFGQGTRLTVV.